A single sample gave rise to the 12 T cell receptor beta chains below, sequenced in a study of cytomegalovirus exposure and HLA in healthy donors. The PCR used 60 Vbeta and 13 Jbeta primers. The repertoire was sequenced with immunoSEQ multiplex PCR; TCRdb's copy has only in-frame clones and lacks some. The table lists 200,000 to 250,000 clones, 75% to 90% of them singletons. Sequences were obtained from PBMCs. These TCRs come from a young woman in good health and CMV-seronegative.

The chain links TRBV2 to TRBJ2-7; 7 bases align to TRBD1. Germline V lookup: CDR1 SNHLY, CDR2 FYNNEI. The CDR3 consists of 12 residues. V dropped 6 bases and J dropped 3; count of bases not matched to a gene: 2. The CDR3 sequence: CASRQGVYEQYF. The DNA for the CDR3 is TGTGCCAGCAGGCAGGGGGTCTACGAGCAGTACTTC.

The chain recombines TRBV21-1 with TRBJ1-1. TRBV21-1 is described as a pseudogene. The CDR3 is 16 residues long. The CDR3 loop reads CASSHHIGGRDTEAFF. For the CDR3, the DNA is TGTGCCAGCAGCCACCATATCGGCGGAAGAGACACTGAAGCTTTCTTT.

The chain links TRBV27 to TRBJ2-7, with D unresolved. Germline V gene data show CDR1 as MNHEY and CDR2 as SMNVEV (reference sequence). The CDR3 is 15 residues long. The V gene lost 4 bases and the J gene lost 5 bases, with 18 bases spanning the gap. CDR3 sequence (DNA): TGTGCCAGCAGTTCGCGGCCGGGTCTAGTCAACGAGCAGTACTTC. It is translated as CASSSRPGLVNEQYF.

The chain couples TRBV11-2 to TRBJ2-6; TRBD2 matches at 8 bases. The CDR3 is 15 amino acids. V was pared by 10 bases and J by 4 bases, with 9 bases of the junction left unmatched. Germline-derived CDR1 and CDR2 are SGHAT and FQNNGV. The CDR3 spells CATLAGNAGANVLTF. In DNA, the CDR3 is TGTGCCACCTTAGCGGGGAACGCAGGGGCCAACGTCCTGACTTTC. Together with reference TRBV11-2 and TRBJ2-6, the CDR3 gives the full variable domain: EAGVAQSPRYKIIEKRQSVAFWCNPISGHATLYWYQQILGQGPKLLIQFQNNGVVDDSQLPKDRFSAERLKGVDSTLKIQPAKLEDSAVYLCATLAGNAGANVLTFGAGSRLTVL.

This clone has just one count. The genes are TRBV28 and TRBJ2-7; 10 bases match TRBD1. Germline V CDR1 and CDR2: MDHEN, SYDVKM. The CDR3 loop spans 14 amino acids. V shed 3 bases, J shed 5 bases, and the junction held 4 bases outside the gene matches. The CDR3 DNA reads as TGTGCCAGCAGTTTCGGGACAGGGGATCACGAGCAGTACTTC. Protein product: CASSFGTGDHEQYF.

Concerning this clone: Other DNA sequences in the same sample also yield this CDR3. This sequence joins TRBV5-4 and TRBJ2-7; D is unresolved. V lost 4 bases and J lost 5, with 10 bases in between. The CDR3 has 12 amino acids. CDR1 is SGHNT and CDR2 is YYREEE in the germline V gene (reference sequence). CDR3 in DNA: TGTGCCAGCAGCCTAGATTTGAACGAGCAGTACTTC. Protein: CASSLDLNEQYF.

V is TRBV27 and J is TRBJ1-2, with 8 bases that match TRBD1. V trimming: 3 bases; J trimming: 4 bases; junction bases outside the gene matches: 13. In germline, CDR1 is MNHEY, CDR2 SMNVEV (reference sequence). The CDR3 contains 17 residues. The CDR3 DNA follows: TGTGCCAGCAGTTTGGGGGGACAGGTCTCGGCAGTCTATGGCTACACCTTC. Its protein is CASSLGGQVSAVYGYTF.

This clone appeared a single time. J is TRBJ1-1 and V is TRBV2; a possible D gene is TRBD1 (6 bases). Per the germline V gene, CDR1 is SNHLY and CDR2 is FYNNEI. V shed 2 bases and J shed 3 bases, with 19 bases lying between them. The CDR3 totals 17 residues. CDR3 coding DNA: TGTGCCAGCAGTGAACAGGGGCCGGTTGGGATCTACACTGAAGCTTTCTTT. Its translation is CASSEQGPVGIYTEAFF.

The V call is TRBV18, the J call TRBJ1-6, with 7 bases that match TRBD1. Per the germline V gene, CDR1 is KGHSH and CDR2 is LQKENI. The junction had 7 bases not matched to a gene; V was cut back by 4 bases and J by 10 bases. The CDR3 sequence is 14 residues long. The CDR3 nucleotides read TGTGCCAGCTCACGCGACAGGGCTACGTCACCCCTCCACTTT. Translated: CASSRDRATSPLHF.

This clone came up once. This chain uses TRBV6-5 with TRBJ2-1, with 9 positions matching TRBD2. This CDR3 is built from 15 residues. V gave up 5 bases and J gave up 4 bases; unmatched junction bases: 6. From germline, CDR1 is MNHEY and CDR2 SVGAGI. This CDR3 reads CASSNPGLAYNEQFF. Here the CDR3 DNA reads TGTGCCAGCAGTAATCCGGGACTAGCATACAATGAGCAGTTCTTC.

This clone was seen a handful of times. This chain uses TRBV11-2 with TRBJ2-1; 7 bases are shared with TRBD1. V shed 7 bases, J shed 1 base, and the junction held 7 bases outside the gene matches. The CDR3 is made up of 15 amino acids. The V gene's germline CDR1 is SGHAT and CDR2 FQNNGV. CDR3 in amino acids: CASTRTGDSYNEQFF. CDR3 nucleotides: TGTGCCAGCACCCGGACAGGCGATTCCTACAATGAGCAGTTCTTC.

This rearrangement joins TRBV4-2 to TRBJ2-5; 16 positions match TRBD2. The CDR3 runs 19 residues. V was pared by 0 bases and J by 5 bases, with 9 bases of the junction left unmatched. CDR1 is LGHNA, CDR2 YNFKEQ, per germline. The CDR3 region has the DNA TGTGCCAGCAGCCAAGAACTAGGGACTAGCGGGAGGGTAGGGGAGACCCAGTACTTC. Translation gives CASSQELGTSGRVGETQYF.